The 25 T cell receptor beta chains below were found in one sample sequenced in a study of CD8+CD57+ T cells in acquired aplastic anemia. For CDR3 and TCR beta VDJ profiling, genomic DNA was the template used. MiXCR, run by TCRdb on the reads, gives a single entry per CDR3 protein. The data hold about 220,000 distinct CDR3 sequences, with roughly 35% observed a single time. Specimen: sorted CD4+, CD8+, or CD8+CD57+ T cells (not recorded which) from PBMCs. The receptors derive from a human donor in good health, serving as a control.

This clonotype was seen repeatedly, ten times or more. The chain carries TRBV24-1 and TRBJ1-1; a weak D match, TRBD1 (5 bases). CDR3 length: 20 amino acids. Trimming cost V 0 bases and J 5 bases, with 27 bases left between them. CDR1 KGHDR and CDR2 SFDVKD come from the germline V gene. CDR3 sequence: CATSDLLYSRQSGTKTEAFF. CDR3 bases: TGTGCCACCAGTGATTTGCTCTACAGCCGACAGTCGGGAACGAAAACTGAAGCTTTCTTT.

The J gene is TRBJ2-2, the V gene TRBV4-2; 7 nucleotides align to TRBD2. The CDR3 totals 18 residues. Germline V gene sequence: CDR1 LGHNA, CDR2 YNFKEQ. V trimming: 5 bases; J trimming: 8 bases; junction bases outside the gene matches: 20. The CDR3 region is CASSKTSRIPLGSGELFF. The CDR3 DNA reads as TGTGCCAGCAGCAAGACTAGCAGGATTCCCCTAGGATCGGGGGAGCTGTTTTTT.

This clonotype was detected a few times. V usage is TRBV11-2 and J usage is TRBJ1-4; 10 nucleotides match TRBD1. This CDR3 is built from 16 residues. CDR1 is SGHAT, CDR2 FQNNGV, per germline. J lost 7 bases, V lost 4 bases, and 9 bases had no gene match. The CDR3 nucleotides read TGTGCCAGCAGCTCGAAAAGACAGGGGGCTGGTGAAAAACTGTTTTTT. This encodes CASSSKRQGAGEKLFF.

This clonotype appeared many times. The chain carries TRBV2 and TRBJ1-1; 9 nucleotides match TRBD1. Trimming removed 2 bases from V and 3 bases from J; junction bases left unmatched: 1. The CDR3 covers 14 residues. Germline CDR1 SNHLY, CDR2 FYNNEI. As DNA, the CDR3 is TGTGCCAGCAGTGAAACAGGGGGCTACACTGAAGCTTTCTTT. The encoded protein is CASSETGGYTEAFF.

V gene TRBV20-1 combines with J gene TRBJ1-4; 10 positions match TRBD1. This CDR3 is built from 15 residues. Per the germline V gene, CDR1 is DFQATT and CDR2 is SNEGSKA (reference sequence). Trimming removed 5 bases from V and 7 bases from J; junction bases left unmatched: 10. CDR3 DNA: TGCAGTGCTCCACCTCAGACAGGGGGCCGTGAAAAACTGTTTTTT. This codes for CSAPPQTGGREKLFF.

This rearrangement joins TRBV4-3 to TRBJ2-7, with D maybe TRBD1 (6 bases). The V gene lost 0 bases and the J gene lost 0 bases, with 15 bases spanning the gap. The length of the CDR3 is 17 residues. Germline V CDR1 and CDR2: LGHNA, YSLEER. The CDR3 here is CASSQETPGHPSYEQYF. CDR3 bases: TGCGCCAGCAGCCAAGAAACGCCGGGACACCCCTCCTACGAGCAGTACTTC.

This clonotype occurred many times. V usage is TRBV2 and J usage is TRBJ2-7, with 11 bases that match TRBD1. Germline CDR1 SNHLY, CDR2 FYNNEI. V lost 8 bases and J lost 3; bases outside the gene matches: 9. This CDR3 spans 15 amino acids. As DNA, the CDR3 is TGTGCCAGCCATCGACCGGGGACAGGGGGCTACGAGCAGTACTTC. It specifies CASHRPGTGGYEQYF.

The CDR3 DNA sequence: TGTGCCAGCAGCGGTAGCGGGACCTCCTACGAGCAGTACTTC. It translates to CASSGSGTSYEQYF. The chain combines TRBV25-1 with TRBJ2-7; 8 nucleotides match TRBD2. J gave up 0 bases and V 6 bases, and 4 bases lay outside the gene matches. This CDR3 contains 14 residues. Germline values: CDR1 MGHDK, CDR2 SYGVNS.

The genes are TRBV20-1 and TRBJ2-1; TRBD2 might be the D (6 bases). This CDR3 contains 16 residues. Germline V lookup: CDR1 DFQATT, CDR2 SNEGSKA (reference sequence). V lost 4 bases to trimming and J lost 6 bases, with 22 bases between them. The CDR3 protein is CSAIPPLGGIINEQFF. CDR3 in DNA: TGCAGTGCTATACCGCCCTTGGGCGGGATAATCAATGAGCAGTTCTTC.

The chain couples TRBV10-3 to TRBJ2-5, with 9 bases that match TRBD2. Trimming cost V 8 bases and J 5 bases; bases outside gene matches: 3. Per the germline V gene, CDR1 is ENHRY and CDR2 is SYGVKD. The CDR3 covers 12 residues. CDR3 in amino acids: CAIGSGGETQYF. DNA of the CDR3: TGTGCCATCGGGAGCGGGGGGGAGACCCAGTACTTC.

There are many counts of this clonotype. V usage is TRBV20-1 and J usage is TRBJ1-1; the D gene is possibly TRBD1 (5 bases). Germline lookup yields CDR1 DFQATT and CDR2 SNEGSKA (reference sequence). The CDR3 consists of 12 residues. Trimming removed 1 base at V and 5 bases at J, with 8 bases between. The CDR3 region is CSARGRGTEAFF. The DNA of the CDR3 is TGCAGTGCTAGAGGTAGGGGAACTGAAGCTTTCTTT.

CDR3 amino acids: CAGLLAPRTDTQYF. The DNA of the CDR3 is TGTGCCGGGCTACTAGCACCACGCACAGATACGCAGTATTTT. The chain combines TRBV2 with TRBJ2-3; D possibly corresponds to TRBD2 (6 bases). CDR1 and CDR2 from the germline V gene are SNHLY and FYNNEI. The V gene lost 11 bases and the J gene lost 1 base, with 16 bases spanning the gap. CDR3 size: 14 residues.

This clonotype was seen only a few times. The rearrangement joins TRBV2 to TRBJ1-3; TRBD1 is a possible D gene (6 bases). This CDR3 is 15 amino acids long. Germline values: CDR1 SNHLY, CDR2 FYNNEI. V was shortened by 5 bases and J by 0 bases, with 11 bases between the two germline ends. CDR3 amino acids: CASSRQESSGNTIYF. In DNA form, the CDR3 reads TGTGCCAGCAGTAGACAGGAGAGCTCTGGAAACACCATATATTTT.

This clonotype was picked up many times. This chain uses TRBV7-2 with TRBJ2-7, with 10 nucleotides matching TRBD2. Germline loops: CDR1 SGHTA, CDR2 FQGNSA. The CDR3 sequence is 17 residues long. V lost 5 bases, J lost 0 bases, and 10 bases stayed unmatched. Here the CDR3 DNA reads TGTGCCAGCAGCGGGGGGCTAGCGGGGGACTACTCCTACGAGCAGTACTTC. This sequence encodes CASSGGLAGDYSYEQYF.

The sample holds many counts of this clonotype. The rearrangement links TRBV13 to TRBJ2-7, with D perhaps TRBD1 or TRBD2 (5 bases each). Germline V CDR1 and CDR2: PRHDT, FYEKMQ (reference sequence). V gave up 5 bases and J gave up 4 bases, with 21 bases separating them. The CDR3 sequence is 16 residues long. The DNA of the CDR3 is TGTGCCAGCAGCGGGGCCGGGACCAGGAACAATTACGAGCAGTACTTC. Translation: CASSGAGTRNNYEQYF.

The V gene is TRBV3-1, the J gene TRBJ2-7, with TRBD1 matching 7 bases. Germline CDR1 and CDR2: LGHDT and YNNKEL (reference sequence). The CDR3 extends over 14 amino acids. Germline trimming cut 4 bases from V and 2 bases from J; bases unmatched to any gene: 5. CDR3 residues: CASSLRDSTYEQYF. The CDR3 bases are TGTGCCAGCAGCCTCCGGGACAGCACCTACGAGCAGTACTTC.

This clonotype was counted ten times or more. V gene TRBV24-1 combines with J gene TRBJ1-1; 8 bases are shared with TRBD1. The CDR3 loop spans 14 amino acids. With V trimmed by 11 bases and J by 2 bases, 9 bases remained unmatched. In germline, CDR1 is KGHDR, CDR2 SFDVKD. CDR3 DNA sequence: TGTGCCAGCCTTCTCAGGGGGCCCAACACTGAAGCTTTCTTT. Translation: CASLLRGPNTEAFF.

This clonotype was observed at least ten times. The chain carries TRBV7-9 and TRBJ1-1; no firm D call. Between the trimmed V and J ends, which lost 3 bases and 1 base, there was a span of 6 bases. CDR1 is SEHNR and CDR2 is FQNEAQ in the germline V gene (reference sequence). The CDR3 covers 13 residues. The CDR3 is CASSFLRNTEAFF. CDR3 DNA: TGTGCCAGCAGCTTCCTGCGGAACACTGAAGCTTTCTTT.

In the case of this clonotype: At one end, the junction sequence differs from germline, possibly due to a read error. V gene TRBV19 combines with J gene TRBJ2-7, with D perhaps matching TRBD1 (6 bases). Germline V gene data show CDR1 as LNHDA and CDR2 as SQIVND (reference sequence). The CDR3 loop spans 10 amino acids. The CDR3: CASTGSAQYF. The CDR3 DNA reads as TGTGCAAGTACAGGGTCTGCGCAGTACTTC.

J is TRBJ1-1 and V is TRBV2; D gene unclear. CDR1 is SNHLY, CDR2 FYNNEI, per germline. Trimming removed 3 bases from V and 0 bases from J, with 11 bases in between. There are 15 residues in the CDR3. CDR3 nucleotide sequence: TGTGCCAGCAGTGACGGACGTCGTATGAACACTGAAGCTTTCTTT. Its translation is CASSDGRRMNTEAFF. Filled out from reference TRBV2 and TRBJ1-1, the complete variable domain reads EPEVTQTPSHQVTQMGQEVILRCVPISNHLYFYWYRQILGQKVEFLVSFYNNEISEKSEIFDDQFSVERPDGSNFTLKIRSTKLEDSAMYFCASSDGRRMNTEAFFGQGTRLTVV.

V gene TRBV2 combines with J gene TRBJ1-2, with unresolved D. Trimming stripped 6 bases from V and 6 bases from J, with 14 bases between. Germline V gene data show CDR1 as SNHLY and CDR2 as FYNNEI. The CDR3 has 13 residues. CDR3 sequence (DNA): TGTGCCAGCAGATTGACGGCGATCCATGGCTACACCTTC. This encodes CASRLTAIHGYTF. The full variable domain, its missing parts supplied by reference TRBV2 and TRBJ1-2, is EPEVTQTPSHQVTQMGQEVILRCVPISNHLYFYWYRQILGQKVEFLVSFYNNEISEKSEIFDDQFSVERPDGSNFTLKIRSTKLEDSAMYFCASRLTAIHGYTFGSGTRLTVV.

The chain carries TRBV4-1 and TRBJ2-7; D remains unclear. The V end lost 4 bases, the J end lost 4 bases, and 17 bases lay between the germline ends. The CDR3 is 15 residues long. The germline CDR1 and CDR2 sequences are MGHRA and YSYEKL. In nucleotides, the CDR3 is TGCGCCAGCAGCCTCCCGAGACTGGCGACATACGAGCAGTACTTC. Protein: CASSLPRLATYEQYF.

The rearrangement links TRBV2 to TRBJ2-7; D unclear. Per the germline V gene, CDR1 is SNHLY and CDR2 is FYNNEI. CDR3 length: 12 residues. V dropped 7 bases and J dropped 2 bases, with 9 bases sitting between them. The CDR3: CASTYYTYEQYF. CDR3 bases: TGTGCCAGCACATACTACACCTACGAGCAGTACTTC.

This clonotype appeared many times. This CDR3 reads CASSQTSRGAFF. The CDR3 DNA is TGTGCCAGCAGCCAGACCTCTAGGGGAGCTTTCTTT. The V and J genes are TRBV7-9 and TRBJ1-1; a weak D match, TRBD1 (5 bases). Trimming took 5 bases from V and 10 from J, leaving 14 bases between them. The germline V gene has CDR1 SEHNR and CDR2 FQNEAQ (reference sequence). This CDR3 has 12 residues.

This clonotype was seen a single time. V and J are TRBV24-1 and TRBJ1-4, with 10 positions matching TRBD1. Germline V gives CDR1 KGHDR, CDR2 SFDVKD. The V and J ends lost 2 bases and 8 bases, in that order; junction bases with no gene match: 7. This CDR3 is 16 amino acids long. The CDR3 spells CATSDSRQGAREKLFF. The DNA of the CDR3 is TGTGCCACCAGTGATTCGCGACAGGGGGCAAGGGAAAAACTGTTTTTT.